These T cell receptor beta chains were read from a single sample in a study of OX40 agonist ivuxolimab in advanced cancers. The table came from immunoSEQ multiplex PCR; TCRdb's copy has only in-frame clones and leaves some out. The repertoire consists of about 78,000 clones, with roughly 93% occurring once and the leading ten covering about 3%. The sample was CD4+ or CD8+ T cells sorted from blood, taken in a trial of the OX40 agonist ivuxolimab. The receptors shown here come from an adult with an advanced solid tumor such as melanoma, head and neck, liver or kidney cancer. Each CDR3 is given with its conserved first and last residue. D genes are given only for firm matches. Size is omitted from some rows. Given values are once, few, many or a class for expanded clones.

TRBJ2-7 TRBD2 TRBV28 NA CASNFWNRDYRLEQYF TGTGCCAGCAATTTCTGGAACCGGGACTATAGGCTCGAGCAGTACTTC
TRBJ1-1 TRBD1 TRBV7-8 NA CASSPTVSETGGANTEAFF TGTGCCAGCAGCCCGACGGTTTCTGAGACAGGGGGGGCGAACACTGAAGCTTTCTTT
TRBJ1-1 NA TRBV5-5 NA CASSVPSGGTEAFF TGTGCCAGCAGTGTGCCCTCTGGGGGCACTGAAGCTTTCTTT
TRBJ1-2 TRBD1 TRBV6-5 NA CASSPTGYYYGYTF TGTGCCAGCAGCCCGACAGGGTACTACTATGGCTACACCTTC
TRBJ2-7 TRBD1 TRBV13 once CASSSSEGADEQYF TGTGCCAGCAGCTCCTCAGAGGGGGCGGACGAGCAGTACTTC
TRBJ2-3 TRBD2 TRBV5-8 NA CASSLDPGRADTQYF TGTGCCAGCAGCTTGGATCCCGGGAGGGCAGATACGCAGTATTTT
TRBJ2-4 NA TRBV6-1 once CASSEARLADTVQYF TGTGCCAGCAGTGAAGCCCGCCTCGCTGACACTGTACAGTACTTC
TRBJ1-1 NA TRBV7-6 NA CASPPGTGLEAFF TGTGCCAGCCCCCCCGGCACCGGACTTGAAGCTTTCTTT
TRBJ2-3 NA TRBV11-3 NA CASSLESSVGDTQYF TGTGCCAGCAGCTTAGAGTCTTCCGTTGGGGATACGCAGTATTTT
TRBJ2-5 NA TRBV19 NA CATAEGPAKGETQYF TGTGCCACCGCGGAGGGGCCCGCTAAGGGAGAGACCCAGTACTTC
TRBJ2-5 NA TRBV10-3 once CAISGGAGKETQYF TGTGCCATCAGTGGGGGGGCAGGAAAAGAGACCCAGTACTTC
TRBJ1-5 NA TRBV27 NA CASSRLDFSNQPQHF TGTGCCAGCAGTCGGCTGGACTTCAGCAATCAGCCCCAGCATTTT
TRBJ1-2 NA TRBV7-9 NA CASSLVGGGGNYGYTF TGTGCCAGCAGCTTAGTAGGTGGGGGCGGAAACTATGGCTACACCTTC
TRBJ2-5 NA TRBV6-5 once CASSGTTQETQYF TGTGCCAGCAGCGGGACCACACAAGAGACCCAGTACTTC
TRBJ2-5 NA TRBV6-1 once CASSETPQETQYF TGTGCCAGCAGTGAGACACCTCAAGAGACCCAGTACTTC
TRBJ2-1 NA TRBV5-4 NA CASSPSGPHSSYNEQFF TGTGCCAGCAGCCCGTCCGGGCCTCACAGCTCCTACAATGAGCAGTTCTTC
TRBJ2-3 TRBD2 TRBV6-5 NA CASSYGREESTDTQYF TGTGCCAGCAGTTACGGTCGGGAGGAGAGCACAGATACGCAGTATTTT
TRBJ2-7 NA TRBV28 NA CASSLRAYEQYF TGTGCCAGCAGCCTCCGAGCCTACGAGCAGTACTTC